This T cell receptor (beta chain) was captured by sequencing in a study of T cells in Graves' hyperthyroidism and ophthalmopathy. This clonotype was counted at least ten times. Its antigen is still unknown. Ophthalmopathy patients had moderate-to-severe active disease, CAS ≥3, NOSPECS ≥4, and disease duration under 3 months. Study-level results: Most clonotypes expanded in thyroid above 0.001 were likewise present in blood.

This CDR3 comprises 16 residues. Germline V gene data show CDR1 as SGHTA and CDR2 as FQGNSA. The ends were cut back, 3 bases at V and 2 bases at J, with 14 bases in the middle. TCR beta CDR3 regions were amplified from RNA transcripts. A set of HTBI primers served as the primers for a first-round RT-PCR of the TCR CDR3. TCRdb fed the multiplex PCR reads into MiXCR, producing one record per CDR3 protein. The sample has about 410,000 distinct CDR3 sequences, more than 14% seen once. Material for sequencing was blood. The clonotype originates from a woman younger than 45 with Graves' ophthalmopathy. The chain links TRBV7-2 to TRBJ2-4, with D possibly being TRBD1 or TRBD2 (5 bases each). In nucleotides, the CDR3 is TGTGCCAGCAGCTTTTCGAGGGGAATGCCCAAAAACATTCAGTACTTC. Translation: CASSFSRGMPKNIQYF.